The 22 T cell receptor beta chains given below trace back to one sample, sequenced in a study of blood T cell repertoires in COVID-19. Method: immunoSEQ multiplex PCR; TCRdb's copy keeps in-frame clones and lacks some. This sample has roughly 79,000 clones, with approximately 90% found just once. Sample: peripheral blood. The receptors shown here come from a man in his fifties or sixties with active COVID-19.

V gene TRBV11-2 combines with J gene TRBJ2-5; D possibly corresponds to TRBD2 (5 bases). The CDR3 loop spans 13 amino acids. The V and J ends lost 1 base and 7 bases respectively, with 10 bases between them. Germline CDR1 is SGHAT and CDR2 is FQNNGV. Here the CDR3 reads CASSLGTAGTQYF. DNA of the CDR3: TGTGCCAGCAGCTTAGGGACGGCGGGGACCCAGTACTTC.

This clone was recorded only once. V and J are TRBV2 and TRBJ1-5, with D unclear. The V end lost 8 bases, the J end lost 3 bases, and 17 bases lay between the germline ends. This CDR3 has 15 amino acids. Germline assignment: CDR1 SNHLY and CDR2 FYNNEI. Here the CDR3 reads CASGIGGRYNQPQHF. The CDR3 nucleotides read TGTGCCAGCGGCATAGGAGGACGGTACAATCAGCCCCAGCATTTT.

This clone was counted a single time. The chain uses TRBV29-1 and TRBJ2-7, with D perhaps matching TRBD2 (7 bases). This CDR3 has 13 residues. Looked up from germline, CDR1 is SQVTM and CDR2 is ANQGSEA. The ends were cut back, 2 bases at V and 3 bases at J, with 11 bases in the middle. The CDR3 loop reads CSVEREGGYEQYF. CDR3 nucleotide sequence: TGCAGCGTTGAAAGGGAGGGGGGCTACGAGCAGTACTTC.

This clone was recorded once. This chain links TRBV28 with TRBJ2-7; perhaps TRBD1 as D (6 bases). The CDR3 sequence is 15 residues long. Germline CDR1 and CDR2: MDHEN and SYDVKM. V shed 6 bases and J shed 2 bases, with 17 bases lying between them. The CDR3 protein is CASRSTGTLTYEQYF. CDR3 nucleotides: TGTGCCAGCAGATCGACCGGGACACTAACCTACGAGCAGTACTTC.

The chain employs TRBV3-1 (or the pseudogene TRBV3-2) and TRBJ1-1; 8 bases are shared with TRBD1. V was clipped by 0 bases and J by 0 bases; unmatched bases: 6. Per the germline V gene, CDR1 is LGHDT and CDR2 is YNNKEL (reference sequence). The CDR3 runs 17 residues. This CDR3 is CASSQDRDRLMNTEAFF. DNA of the CDR3: TGTGCCAGCAGCCAAGACCGGGACAGGCTGATGAACACTGAAGCTTTCTTT.

The V and J genes are TRBV5-1 and TRBJ2-1; 13 nucleotides match TRBD2. After removal of 0 bases from V and 4 bases from J, the junction contained 1 base not matched to a gene. Germline loops: CDR1 SGHRS, CDR2 YFSETQ. The CDR3 runs 16 residues. The CDR3 coding sequence is TGCGCCAGCAGCTTGGTGACTAGCGGGAGGTACAATGAGCAGTTCTTC. Its protein product is CASSLVTSGRYNEQFF.

This clone was counted once. The chain is built from TRBV3-1 (or the pseudogene TRBV3-2) and TRBJ1-1, with D uncertain. CDR3 length: 14 amino acids. Looked up from germline, CDR1 is LGHDT and CDR2 is YNNKEL (reference sequence). The germline V and J ends were trimmed by 6 bases and 6 bases, with 17 bases remaining between them. The CDR3 is CASSQETRGAEAFF. The CDR3 DNA is TGTGCCAGCAGTCAGGAGACCCGCGGGGCTGAAGCTTTCTTT.

The chain joins TRBV1 to TRBJ1-4; the table assigns TRBD1, which was not confirmed against the DNA. TRBV1 is marked as a pseudogene. This CDR3 spans 18 amino acids. The CDR3 DNA reads as TGCACCAGCAGCCAAGATCGTCATAACAGGGATTGGAATGAAAAACTGTTTTTT. Its translation: CTSSQDRHNRDWNEKLFF.

The J gene is TRBJ1-1, the V gene TRBV5-1; tentative D call: TRBD1 (6 bases). CDR3 length: 15 amino acids. Trimming took 4 bases from V and 5 from J, leaving 18 bases between them. The germline CDR1 and CDR2 sequences are SGHRS and YFSETQ. Here the CDR3 reads CASSTQGMGGTEAFF. As DNA, the CDR3 is TGCGCCAGCAGCACACAGGGAATGGGGGGGACTGAAGCTTTCTTT.

The chain couples TRBV29-1 to TRBJ2-7; 9 bases are a match to TRBD1. Germline-derived CDR1 and CDR2 are SQVTM and ANQGSEA. With 6 bases clipped from V and 3 bases from J, the junction kept 6 bases outside the gene matches. The CDR3 is made up of 13 amino acids. CDR3: CSVGTGPSYEQYF. CDR3 DNA sequence: TGCAGCGTAGGGACAGGGCCCAGCTACGAGCAGTACTTC.

The genes are TRBV7-9 and TRBJ2-2, with D unclear. V was cut by 2 bases and J by 6 bases, with 7 bases left in between. This CDR3 is 13 amino acids long. Germline assignment: CDR1 SEHNR and CDR2 FQNEAQ (reference sequence). CDR3 DNA: TGTGCCAGCAGCTTAAGCTCTTCCGGGGAGCTGTTTTTT. Its translation: CASSLSSSGELFF.

The chain uses TRBV7-9 and TRBJ2-3; D is ambiguous. This CDR3 contains 15 residues. Trimming cost V 5 bases and J 2 bases, with 14 bases left between them. Germline lookup yields CDR1 SEHNR and CDR2 FQNEAQ (reference sequence). Written as DNA, the CDR3 is TGTGCCAGCAGCAAGCTGACCGGAGCCACAGATACGCAGTATTTT. Translating it yields CASSKLTGATDTQYF.

This clone was counted a few times. The V gene is TRBV7-2, the J gene TRBJ1-6; 10 bases are shared with TRBD1. The ends lost 5 bases at V and 8 bases at J; junction bases unmatched: 9. CDR1 is SGHTA and CDR2 is FQGNSA in the germline V gene. The CDR3 runs 16 residues. In DNA, the CDR3 is TGTGCCAGCAGCCTAGGACAGGGGGGGGCATATTCACCCCTCCACTTT. Protein: CASSLGQGGAYSPLHF.

This chain joins TRBV21-1 and TRBJ1-5; the D call in the table, TRBD1, was not verified against the DNA. TRBV21-1 has pseudogene status. The CDR3 has 18 residues. This chain's CDR3 is CASSKGRGTAYSNQPQHF. The CDR3, as DNA: TGTGCCAGCAGCAAAGGACGAGGGACAGCTTATAGCAATCAGCCCCAGCATTTT.

The V call is TRBV12-3 or TRBV12-4, the J call TRBJ2-7; D remains ambiguous. The V and J ends lost 6 bases and 3 bases respectively, with 6 bases between them. The CDR3 runs to 11 residues. The CDR3 loop reads CASRLLYEQYF. The CDR3 DNA is TGTGCCAGCAGACTACTCTACGAGCAGTACTTC.

The chain couples TRBV10-3 to TRBJ2-3; D is perhaps TRBD1 (5 bases). CDR1 is ENHRY, CDR2 SYGVKD, per germline. The CDR3 contains 11 residues. The ends were cut back, 6 bases at V and 5 bases at J, with 6 bases in the middle. The DNA for the CDR3 is TGTGCCATCAGAGGGGAAGATACGCAGTATTTT. It encodes CAIRGEDTQYF.

This clone was detected a few times. This rearrangement joins TRBV6-1 to TRBJ2-1; 11 bases line up with TRBD2. Losses at the gene ends were 0 bases for V and 4 bases for J; bases not matched to a gene: 2. Germline CDR1 and CDR2: MNHNS and SASEGT. There are 16 residues in the CDR3. The CDR3 DNA reads as TGTGCCAGCAGTGAAGCTAGCGGGGGGGTTTACAATGAGCAGTTCTTC. Protein: CASSEASGGVYNEQFF.

The V call is TRBV7-2, the J call TRBJ2-1, with 8 nucleotides matching TRBD2. Germline loops: CDR1 SGHTA, CDR2 FQGNSA. The CDR3 is made up of 15 amino acids. Trimming at V came to 1 base and at J to 5 bases, leaving 4 bases not matched to a gene. The CDR3 bases are TGTGCCAGCAGCTTAGTAGCGGGGCCGAACAATGAGCAGTTCTTC. It yields the protein CASSLVAGPNNEQFF.

The chain employs TRBV6-5 and TRBJ2-1; 7 positions match TRBD2. The V and J ends lost 0 bases and 6 bases, in that order; junction bases with no gene match: 2. Germline CDR1 MNHEY, CDR2 SVGAGI. The CDR3 consists of 14 residues. The CDR3 sequence: CASSYSGGGNEQFF. The CDR3 bases are TGTGCCAGCAGTTACTCGGGGGGGGGCAATGAGCAGTTCTTC.

The rearrangement uses TRBV4-1 and TRBJ2-2; 7 bases fit TRBD2. Per germline, CDR1 MGHRA and CDR2 YSYEKL. Unmatched junction bases numbered 5, after V lost 0 bases and J lost 4 bases. This CDR3 is 16 amino acids long. The CDR3, as DNA: TGCGCCAGCAGCCAAGAGGGGGGGATCTCCACCGGGGAGCTGTTTTTT. Translation gives CASSQEGGISTGELFF.

This chain connects TRBV6-5 to TRBJ2-2; perhaps TRBD2 as D (5 bases). CDR3 size: 14 residues. V lost 7 bases, J lost 6 bases, and 15 bases lay in between. Germline values: CDR1 MNHEY, CDR2 SVGAGI. CDR3 in DNA: TGTGCCAGCAACCCAGCGGCCATTTCCGGGGAGCTGTTTTTT. It translates to CASNPAAISGELFF.

The CDR3 here is CASSRQGGNTGELFF. The CDR3 nucleotides read TGTGCCAGCAGCAGACAGGGGGGGAACACCGGGGAGCTGTTTTTT. The V gene is TRBV3-1 (or the pseudogene TRBV3-2), the J gene TRBJ2-2, with TRBD1 matching over 9 bases. The junction had 2 bases not matched to a gene; V was cut back by 5 bases and J by 1 base. CDR3 length equals 15 residues. Germline V CDR1 and CDR2: LGHDT, YNNKEL (reference sequence).